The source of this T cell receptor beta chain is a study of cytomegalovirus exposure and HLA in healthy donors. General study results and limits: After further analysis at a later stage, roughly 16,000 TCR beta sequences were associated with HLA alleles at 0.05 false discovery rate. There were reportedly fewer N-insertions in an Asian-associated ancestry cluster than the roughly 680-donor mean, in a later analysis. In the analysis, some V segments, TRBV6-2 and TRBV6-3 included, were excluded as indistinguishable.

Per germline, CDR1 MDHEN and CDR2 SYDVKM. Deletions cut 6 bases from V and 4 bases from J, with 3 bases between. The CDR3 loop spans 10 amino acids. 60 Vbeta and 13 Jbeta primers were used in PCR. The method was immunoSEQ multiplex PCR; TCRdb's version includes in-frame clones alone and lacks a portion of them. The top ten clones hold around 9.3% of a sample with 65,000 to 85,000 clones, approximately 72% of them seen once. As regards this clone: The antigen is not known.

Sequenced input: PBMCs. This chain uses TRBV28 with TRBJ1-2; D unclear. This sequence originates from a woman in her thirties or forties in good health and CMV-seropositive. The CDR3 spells CASSLYGYTF. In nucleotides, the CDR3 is TGTGCCAGCAGCCTCTATGGCTACACCTTC.